The rows below give T cell receptor beta chains drawn from one sample of a study of regulatory T cells in long-lasting Graves disease. TCRdb recomputed calls from the multiplex PCR reads with MiXCR, one row per CDR3 protein. The data contain about 500,000 distinct CDR3 sequences, under 20% of them seen just once; the ten biggest clones take up about 12%. These sequences were also reported in another study, on T cells in Graves' hyperthyroidism and ophthalmopathy.

The sample was peripheral blood mononuclear cells (PBMCs), taken at new diagnosis, from a patient treated with antithyroid drugs. The source is a man aged 35 to 55 with Graves disease. CDR3s include the opening cysteine and the closing phenylalanine or tryptophan.

cdr3_aa: CASSQGGLAGFNEQFF; cdr3_length: 16; j_call: TRBJ2-1; v_call: TRBV4-1
cdr3_aa: CASSPLNSGINEQFF; cdr3_length: 15; j_call: TRBJ2-1; v_call: TRBV18
cdr3_aa: CASSLVMAGPDTQYF; cdr3_length: 15; j_call: TRBJ2-3; v_call: TRBV7-4
cdr3_aa: CALLQGYTEAFF; cdr3_length: 12; j_call: TRBJ1-1; v_call: TRBV30
cdr3_aa: CASSPGGELFF; cdr3_length: 11; j_call: TRBJ2-2; v_call: TRBV12-3/TRBV12-4
cdr3_aa: CASSSRTSGRTTDNEQFF; cdr3_length: 18; j_call: TRBJ2-1; v_call: TRBV7-3
cdr3_aa: CASSQVEQGAPTEAFF; cdr3_length: 16; j_call: TRBJ1-1; v_call: TRBV4-1
cdr3_aa: CASSSGQFEQYF; cdr3_length: 12; j_call: TRBJ2-7; v_call: TRBV7-9
cdr3_aa: CASSYSPPGTNQETQYF; cdr3_length: 17; j_call: TRBJ2-5; v_call: TRBV6-2/TRBV6-3
cdr3_aa: CAMMEGRDGYTF; cdr3_length: 12; j_call: TRBJ1-2; v_call: TRBV2
cdr3_aa: CASSGIQGNTEAFF; cdr3_length: 14; j_call: TRBJ1-1; v_call: TRBV2
cdr3_aa: CASSEVLGQGTSGSWTGELFF; cdr3_length: 21; j_call: TRBJ2-2; v_call: TRBV6-2/TRBV6-3
cdr3_aa: CASSFKSVGEQYF; cdr3_length: 13; j_call: TRBJ2-7; v_call: TRBV27
cdr3_aa: CAISVKQGYEQYF; cdr3_length: 13; j_call: TRBJ2-7; v_call: TRBV10-3
cdr3_aa: CASRRQTTNYGYTF; cdr3_length: 14; j_call: TRBJ1-2; v_call: TRBV2
cdr3_aa: CASSSGTVTGELFF; cdr3_length: 14; j_call: TRBJ2-2; v_call: TRBV6-9
cdr3_aa: CASSASYSNEQFF; cdr3_length: 13; j_call: TRBJ2-1; v_call: TRBV5-4
cdr3_aa: CASSFRTNTHEQYF; cdr3_length: 14; j_call: TRBJ2-7; v_call: TRBV11-3
cdr3_aa: CASSQTNYGYTF; cdr3_length: 12; j_call: TRBJ1-2; v_call: TRBV11-2
cdr3_aa: CASSDYRTPQETQYF; cdr3_length: 15; j_call: TRBJ2-5; v_call: TRBV2
cdr3_aa: CASSIDLSGGSSDEQFF; cdr3_length: 17; j_call: TRBJ2-1; v_call: TRBV19
cdr3_aa: CASRATSGEETQYF; cdr3_length: 14; j_call: TRBJ2-5; v_call: TRBV6-1
cdr3_aa: CASSDGWADTQYF; cdr3_length: 13; j_call: TRBJ2-3; v_call: TRBV10-1